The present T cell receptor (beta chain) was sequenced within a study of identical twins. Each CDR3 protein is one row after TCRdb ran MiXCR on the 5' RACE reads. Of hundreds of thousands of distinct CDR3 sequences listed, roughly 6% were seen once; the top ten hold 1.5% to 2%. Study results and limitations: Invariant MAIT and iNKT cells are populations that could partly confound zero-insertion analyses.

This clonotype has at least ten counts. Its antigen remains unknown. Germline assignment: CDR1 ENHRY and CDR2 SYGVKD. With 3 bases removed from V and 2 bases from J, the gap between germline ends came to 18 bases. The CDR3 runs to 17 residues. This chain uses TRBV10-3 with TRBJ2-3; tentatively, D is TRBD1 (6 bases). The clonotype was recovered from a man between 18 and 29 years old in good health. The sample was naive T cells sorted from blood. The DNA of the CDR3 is TGTGCCATCAGTGAATCCAGCCGGGACACTGACACAGATACGCAGTATTTT. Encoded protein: CAISESSRDTDTDTQYF.